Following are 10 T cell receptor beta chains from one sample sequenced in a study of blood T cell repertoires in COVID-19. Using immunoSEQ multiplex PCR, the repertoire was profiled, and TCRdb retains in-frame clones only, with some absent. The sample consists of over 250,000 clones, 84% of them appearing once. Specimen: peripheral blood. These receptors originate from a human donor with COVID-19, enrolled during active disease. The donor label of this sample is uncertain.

DNA of the CDR3: TGTGCCAGCAGTGACTCTCTCTCACTAGCGGGAGGTGGGACCCAGTACTTC. It encodes CASSDSLSLAGGGTQYF. This chain connects TRBV6-4 to TRBJ2-5, with 12 bases identical to TRBD2. This CDR3 is built from 17 residues. V lost 0 bases and J lost 7; bases outside the gene matches: 9. Germline V gene lookup returns CDR1 MRHNA and CDR2 SNTAGT.

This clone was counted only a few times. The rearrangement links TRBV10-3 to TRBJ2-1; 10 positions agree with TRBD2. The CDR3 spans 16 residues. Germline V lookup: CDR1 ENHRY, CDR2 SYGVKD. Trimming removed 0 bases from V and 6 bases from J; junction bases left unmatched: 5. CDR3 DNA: TGTGCCATCAGTGAGTCCAGCGGGAGGGCGATCAATGAGCAGTTCTTC. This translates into CAISESSGRAINEQFF.

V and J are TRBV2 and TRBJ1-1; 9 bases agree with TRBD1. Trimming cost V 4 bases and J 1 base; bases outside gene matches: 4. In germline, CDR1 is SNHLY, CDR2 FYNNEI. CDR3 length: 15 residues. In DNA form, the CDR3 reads TGTGCCAGCAGTGGAGGGACAGGGCGGAACACTGAAGCTTTCTTT. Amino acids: CASSGGTGRNTEAFF.

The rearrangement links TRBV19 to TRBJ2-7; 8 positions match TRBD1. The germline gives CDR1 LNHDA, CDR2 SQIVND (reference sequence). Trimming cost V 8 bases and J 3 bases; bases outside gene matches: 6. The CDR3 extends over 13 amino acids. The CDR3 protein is CASAGGFNYEQYF. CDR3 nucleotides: TGTGCCAGTGCAGGGGGCTTCAACTACGAGCAGTACTTC.

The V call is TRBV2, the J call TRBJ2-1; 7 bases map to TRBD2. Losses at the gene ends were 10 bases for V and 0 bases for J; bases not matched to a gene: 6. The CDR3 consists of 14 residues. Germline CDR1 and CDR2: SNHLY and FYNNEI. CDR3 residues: CATEAGISYNEQFF. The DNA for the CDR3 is TGTGCCACGGAAGCGGGGATCTCCTACAATGAGCAGTTCTTC.

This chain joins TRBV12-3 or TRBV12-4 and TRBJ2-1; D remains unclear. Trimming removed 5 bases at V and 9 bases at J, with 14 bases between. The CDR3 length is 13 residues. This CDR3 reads CASSLHPYGEQFF. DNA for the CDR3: TGTGCCAGCAGTCTCCACCCTTACGGTGAGCAGTTCTTC.

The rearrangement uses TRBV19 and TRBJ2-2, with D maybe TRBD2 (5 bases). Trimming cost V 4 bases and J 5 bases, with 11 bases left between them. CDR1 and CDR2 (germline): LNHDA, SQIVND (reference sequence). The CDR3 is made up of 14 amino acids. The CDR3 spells CASSTNAGTGELFF. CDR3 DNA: TGTGCCAGTAGTACCAACGCGGGTACCGGGGAGCTGTTTTTT.

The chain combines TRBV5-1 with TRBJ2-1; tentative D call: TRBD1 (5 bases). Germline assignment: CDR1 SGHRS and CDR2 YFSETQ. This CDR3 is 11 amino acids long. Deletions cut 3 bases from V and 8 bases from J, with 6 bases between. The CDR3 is CASSSRDEQFF. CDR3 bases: TGCGCCAGCAGCTCCAGGGATGAGCAGTTCTTC.

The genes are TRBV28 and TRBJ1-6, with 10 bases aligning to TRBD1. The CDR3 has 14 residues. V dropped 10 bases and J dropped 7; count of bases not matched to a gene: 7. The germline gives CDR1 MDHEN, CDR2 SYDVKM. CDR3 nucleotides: TGTGCCACCGCCGGGACAGGGGCCAATTCACCCCTCCACTTT. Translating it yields CATAGTGANSPLHF.

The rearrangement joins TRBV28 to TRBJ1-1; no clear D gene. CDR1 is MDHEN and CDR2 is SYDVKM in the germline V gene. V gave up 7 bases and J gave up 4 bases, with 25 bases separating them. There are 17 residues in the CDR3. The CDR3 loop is CASTLGPKEGYSTEAFF. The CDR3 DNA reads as TGTGCCAGCACCCTTGGACCAAAGGAGGGATATAGCACTGAAGCTTTCTTT.